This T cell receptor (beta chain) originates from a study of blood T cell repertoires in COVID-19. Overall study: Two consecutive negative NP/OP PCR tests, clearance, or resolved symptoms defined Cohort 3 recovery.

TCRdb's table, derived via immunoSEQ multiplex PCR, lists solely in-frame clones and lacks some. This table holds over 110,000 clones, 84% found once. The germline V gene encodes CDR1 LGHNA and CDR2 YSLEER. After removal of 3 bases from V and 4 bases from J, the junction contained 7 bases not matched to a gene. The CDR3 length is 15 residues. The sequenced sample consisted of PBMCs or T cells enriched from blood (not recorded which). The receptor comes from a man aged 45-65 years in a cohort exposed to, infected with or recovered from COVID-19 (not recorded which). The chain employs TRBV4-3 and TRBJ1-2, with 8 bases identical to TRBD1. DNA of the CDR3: TGCGCCAGCAGCCAGGCTGGACAGGGCGTCTATGGCTACACCTTC. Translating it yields CASSQAGQGVYGYTF.